A single sample gave rise to the 21 T cell receptor beta chains below, sequenced in a study of blood T cell repertoires in COVID-19. Profiling relied on immunoSEQ multiplex PCR, and the TCRdb table lists in-frame clones only, not all of them. The sample carries roughly 50,000 clones, under 90% recorded once. The source material was peripheral blood. These receptors originate from a woman over 75 with acute or convalescent COVID-19.

The gene calls are TRBV3-1 (or the pseudogene TRBV3-2) and TRBJ2-7; 9 bases agree with TRBD2. V shed 4 bases, J shed 1 base, and the junction held 8 bases outside the gene matches. The germline V gene has CDR1 LGHDT and CDR2 YNNKEL (reference sequence). CDR3 size: 16 residues. The CDR3: CASSPNRGLASYEQYF. CDR3 DNA sequence: TGTGCCAGCAGCCCAAATCGGGGACTAGCTTCCTACGAGCAGTACTTC.

The chain recombines TRBV19 with TRBJ1-1, with D perhaps matching TRBD1 (6 bases). The CDR3 contains 13 residues. Germline assignment: CDR1 LNHDA and CDR2 SQIVND (reference sequence). The V end lost 5 bases, the J end lost 7 bases, and 14 bases lay between the germline ends. CDR3 in amino acids: CASSFRDIGEAFF. The CDR3 DNA reads as TGTGCCAGTAGTTTCCGGGACATAGGTGAAGCTTTCTTT.

This clone has ten or more counts. The rearrangement joins TRBV11-2 to TRBJ1-1; no definite D call. CDR1 is SGHAT, CDR2 FQNNGV, per germline. CDR3 length: 15 residues. V lost 5 bases to trimming and J lost 0 bases, with 13 bases between them. As DNA, the CDR3 is TGTGCCAGCAGCCCCCTCCGCGGAATGAACACTGAAGCTTTCTTT. Protein product: CASSPLRGMNTEAFF.

This clone was counted once. The chain joins TRBV7-8 to TRBJ2-4; 13 nucleotides align to TRBD2. J was trimmed by 8 bases and V by 4 bases; bases with no gene match: 8. Germline V gene lookup returns CDR1 SGHVS and CDR2 FQNEAQ. CDR3 length equals 16 residues. CDR3 DNA: TGTGCCAGCAGCTATACTAGCGGGGGGGCTCTTGACATTCAGTACTTC. Protein product: CASSYTSGGALDIQYF.

The rearrangement links TRBV6-5 to TRBJ2-7; a possible D gene is TRBD1 (6 bases). Trimming took 7 bases from V and 2 from J, leaving 18 bases between them. Germline CDR1 reads MNHEY; CDR2 reads SVGAGI. CDR3 length equals 15 residues. CDR3 sequence reads: CASTQEGGSPYEQYF. As DNA, the CDR3 is TGTGCCAGCACTCAAGAAGGGGGTTCCCCCTACGAGCAGTACTTC.

There are a few counts of this clone. The J gene is TRBJ1-6, the V gene TRBV5-5; the D gene is possibly TRBD1 (5 bases). The CDR3 covers 16 residues. The germline V and J ends were trimmed by 5 bases and 9 bases, with 21 bases remaining between them. Germline CDR1 reads SGHKS; CDR2 reads YYEKEE (reference sequence). The CDR3: CASSHSDSGWRSPLHF. The CDR3 region has the DNA TGTGCCAGCAGTCACTCCGATTCAGGGTGGCGTTCACCCCTCCACTTT.

The chain links TRBV6-4 to TRBJ2-7; 7 positions match TRBD2. The J segment lost 4 bases and the V segment lost 11 bases, leaving 17 bases of the junction unmatched. The CDR3 totals 15 residues. Germline V gene lookup returns CDR1 MRHNA and CDR2 SNTAGT. The CDR3 here is CAAPEGGGTEYEQYF. CDR3 DNA: TGTGCCGCCCCGGAGGGCGGGGGTACAGAGTACGAGCAGTACTTC.

The chain couples TRBV9 to TRBJ2-1; 7 bases match TRBD2. V lost 0 bases to trimming and J lost 2 bases; unmatched junction nucleotides: 5. There are 16 residues in the CDR3. The V gene's germline CDR1 is SGDLS and CDR2 YYNGEE. CDR3 DNA: TGTGCCAGCAGCGTAGAGTGGGGGGGAACCTACAATGAGCAGTTCTTC. Translation gives CASSVEWGGTYNEQFF.

V and J are TRBV10-3 and TRBJ2-5, with a tentative D call TRBD2 (6 bases). V dropped 0 bases and J dropped 5 bases, with 13 bases sitting between them. This CDR3 comprises 15 residues. Germline V gene lookup returns CDR1 ENHRY and CDR2 SYGVKD. The DNA of the CDR3 is TGTGCCATCAGTGAGTCGACGGGGACTGCCGAGACCCAGTACTTC. This encodes CAISESTGTAETQYF.

This sequence joins TRBV5-6 and TRBJ2-1; no reliable D call. The CDR3 is 13 amino acids. CDR1 and CDR2 (germline): SGHDT, YYEEEE. Trimming took off 5 bases at V and 7 bases at J, with 13 bases between the two ends. CDR3 sequence (DNA): TGTGCCAGCAGGTGGAGAGGTCTGAATGAGCAGTTCTTC. Translation gives CASRWRGLNEQFF.

V gene TRBV4-1 combines with J gene TRBJ2-7, with D possibly being TRBD1 (5 bases). CDR1 and CDR2 (germline): MGHRA, YSYEKL. This CDR3 contains 13 residues. The ends were cut back, 2 bases at V and 2 bases at J, with 7 bases in the middle. The CDR3 DNA reads TGCGCCAGCAGCCAACAGGGAACCTACGAGCAGTACTTC. This gives the protein CASSQQGTYEQYF.

The genes are TRBV6-1 and TRBJ2-7, with a weak D call TRBD1 (6 bases). The CDR3 is made up of 14 amino acids. V lost 0 bases to trimming and J lost 9 bases, with 15 bases between them. Germline loops: CDR1 MNHNS, CDR2 SASEGT. For the CDR3, the DNA is TGTGCCAGCAGTGAAGCGGGGGCCAGTAGAGTGCAGTACTTC. Protein: CASSEAGASRVQYF.

The chain carries TRBV7-9 and TRBJ2-1; D remains ambiguous. The CDR3 sequence is 12 residues long. V shed 2 bases and J shed 12 bases, with 11 bases lying between them. Germline V gene lookup returns CDR1 SEHNR and CDR2 FQNEAQ (reference sequence). The CDR3 region has the DNA TGTGCCAGCAGCTTACCCCGAGGCTGGCAGTTCTTC. Protein product: CASSLPRGWQFF.

The chain joins TRBV2 to TRBJ1-3; D remains ambiguous. CDR1 is SNHLY, CDR2 FYNNEI, per germline. This CDR3 spans 16 amino acids. V was clipped by 1 base and J by 7 bases, with 17 bases between them. Written as DNA, the CDR3 is TGTGCCAGCAGTGAAGGAGGAGGGCTGATGAGGAACACCATATATTTT. Amino acids: CASSEGGGLMRNTIYF.

The rearrangement joins TRBV29-1 to TRBJ1-2; possibly TRBD1 for D (5 bases). Germline values: CDR1 SQVTM, CDR2 ANQGSEA. The CDR3 runs to 12 residues. V was clipped by 5 bases and J by 2 bases, with 9 bases between them. In DNA form, the CDR3 reads TGCAGCGTTTTAAGGGGCAACTATGGCTACACCTTC. Protein sequence: CSVLRGNYGYTF.

This clone was seen a single time. The V call is TRBV7-9, the J call TRBJ1-2; 11 nucleotides align to TRBD1. V was clipped by 5 bases and J by 7 bases; unmatched bases: 6. The CDR3 consists of 14 residues. CDR1 and CDR2 from the germline V gene are SEHNR and FQNEAQ (reference sequence). In DNA, the CDR3 is TGTGCCAGCAGCGGGCCGGGACAGGGGGTTGGCTACACCTTC. It codes for CASSGPGQGVGYTF.

The chain combines TRBV7-9 with TRBJ2-3, with D tentatively TRBD1 (6 bases). CDR3 length: 16 residues. Germline CDR1 is SEHNR and CDR2 is FQNEAQ (reference sequence). Trimming left V 2 bases short and J 2 bases short, with 14 bases between. CDR3 DNA sequence: TGTGCCAGCAGCTTACAGGGGACACTTTCCACAGATACGCAGTATTTT. It codes for CASSLQGTLSTDTQYF.

This clone was seen a few times. J is TRBJ1-3 and V is TRBV7-7, with no clear D. Between the trimmed V and J ends, which lost 5 bases and 2 bases, there was a span of 13 bases. Per the germline V gene, CDR1 is SSHAT and CDR2 is FNYEAQ (reference sequence). The CDR3 totals 15 residues. CDR3 sequence (DNA): TGTGCCAGCAGCCCTGGGCCTCCCCCTGGAAACACCATATATTTT. Translation gives CASSPGPPPGNTIYF.

The chain joins TRBV13 to TRBJ1-4, with 10 bases matching TRBD1. The CDR3 spans 14 residues. The V gene's germline CDR1 is PRHDT and CDR2 FYEKMQ (reference sequence). V dropped 4 bases and J dropped 8; count of bases not matched to a gene: 4. Here the CDR3 DNA reads TGTGCCAGCAGCTCCCGGACAGGGGGGGAAAAACTGTTTTTT. Residues: CASSSRTGGEKLFF.

The V and J genes are TRBV4-2 and TRBJ2-3, with 8 bases lining up with TRBD2. There are 17 residues in the CDR3. CDR1 is LGHNA, CDR2 YNFKEQ, per germline. Losses at the gene ends were 1 base for V and 6 bases for J; bases not matched to a gene: 12. In nucleotides, the CDR3 is TGTGCCAGCAGCCAAGGCCCTCCGGGGGGGGCCGGGGATACGCAGTATTTT. Its protein is CASSQGPPGGAGDTQYF.

This chain uses TRBV5-1 with TRBJ2-3; TRBD1 matches at 7 bases. There are 15 residues in the CDR3. CDR1 SGHRS and CDR2 YFSETQ come from the germline V gene. J was trimmed by 0 bases and V by 5 bases; bases with no gene match: 6. The CDR3 loop reads CASRAQGQSTDTQYF. CDR3 in DNA: TGCGCCAGCAGAGCCCAGGGACAGAGCACAGATACGCAGTATTTT. The entire variable domain, with the rest obtained from reference TRBV5-1 and TRBJ2-3, is as follows: KAGVTQTPRYLIKTRGQQVTLSCSPISGHRSVSWYQQTPGQGLQFLFEYFSETQRNKGNFPGRFSGRQFSNSRSEMNVSTLELGDSALYLCASRAQGQSTDTQYFGPGTRLTVL.